This TCR beta chain was sequenced for a study of low-dose radiotherapy and immunotherapy resistance in tumors. Study-level background: Patients were given intravenous nivolumab 240 mg every two weeks plus ipilimumab 1 mg/kg every six weeks. Patients received 300 mg of oral aspirin each day across four cycles, commencing on cycle 1 day 1.

Time point meaning: before trial treatment. Patients qualified if they had advanced solid tumors that lacked tumor-infiltrating lymphocytes. Alpha- and beta-chain coverage of first-strand cDNA came from TRAV- and TRBV-specific primers. Over approximately 20 PCR cycles, TCRs were amplified from a constant-region primer and V-primer adapter. TCRdb processed the reads anew with MiXCR; each CDR3 protein has one entry. In the table there are 100,000 or so distinct CDR3 sequences, 9.4% of which are singletons. The CDR3 length is 16 residues. CDR1 is MDHEN and CDR2 is SYDVKM in the germline V gene. The ends were cut back, 6 bases at V and 2 bases at J, with 18 bases in the middle. This clonotype has ten or more counts.

The chain joins TRBV28 to TRBJ2-3, with a tentative D call TRBD1 (6 bases). The sequence was collected from a male donor with prostate cancer. Sequenced here: PBMCs, sampled before treatment. CDR3 in DNA: TGTGCCAGCAGCGCCCGGACAGAACCTTTCACAGATACGCAGTATTTT. As protein: CASSARTEPFTDTQYF.